This TCR beta chain was retrieved from a study of blood T cell repertoires in COVID-19. Study-level background: Collection of acute and convalescent COVID-19 samples took place in the United States, Italy and Spain. The analysed material was cDNA or gDNA that came from T cells, B-cell-depleted T cells, or PBMCs.

The Seattle patients joined while their infection was active and were tracked longitudinally afterward. In the authors' methods: Using reference gene primer amplification, nucleated cell counts were estimated. Clones were read by immunoSEQ multiplex PCR, and TCRdb kept only the in-frame ones, dropping some. V and J calls and clone size are those listed in that table; D and trimming were worked out from the DNA. The sample comprises about 170,000 clones, more than 75% of which are singletons, and around 5% rests with the top ten. Trimming stripped 1 base from V and 4 bases from J, with 7 bases between. Per germline, CDR1 LNHDA and CDR2 SQIVND (reference sequence). The CDR3 is 13 amino acids.

The receptor comes from a man aged 18 to 29 with COVID-19, enrolled during active disease. The chain links TRBV19 to TRBJ1-2; weak D call: TRBD1 (5 bases). Sequencing was performed on peripheral blood. CDR3 in DNA: TGTGCCAGTAGTATAGGACAGCGCTATGGCTACACCTTC. It translates to CASSIGQRYGYTF. The whole variable domain, filled in from reference TRBV19 and TRBJ1-2, reads DGGITQSPKYLFRKEGQNVTLSCEQNLNHDAMYWYRQDPGQGLRLIYYSQIVNDFQKGDIAEGYSVSREKKESFPLTVTSAQKNPTAFYLCASSIGQRYGYTFGSGTRLTVV.